This TCR beta chain was documented in a study of cytomegalovirus exposure and HLA in healthy donors. Study-level points and caveats: It has been reported that TCR beta sequences accurately predicted the HLA-A and HLA-B alleles of most subjects.

The PCR was carried out with 60 Vbeta primers and 13 Jbeta primers. Per the authors' pipeline: In a later analysis, the count reached 75 million to 90 million unique TCR beta chains, with approximately 11 million shared. Repertoires were generated with immunoSEQ multiplex PCR, while TCRdb's copy carries only in-frame clones and drops some. Clonal size and the V and J genes are those of that table, whereas D and trimming came from the DNA. The sample includes around 250,000 clones, approximately 81% of them seen just once. Worth noting for this clone: The antigen is unknown.

The CDR3 has 15 residues. The germline V gene encodes CDR1 SGHRS and CDR2 YFSETQ. The J segment lost 4 bases and the V segment lost 2 bases, leaving 4 bases of the junction unmatched. The material sequenced was PBMCs. The TCR sequence derives from a woman aged 60 to 75 in good health and CMV-seropositive. This chain joins TRBV5-1 and TRBJ1-2; 11 bases match TRBD1. This CDR3 is CASSLGQGAIYGYTF. CDR3 DNA: TGCGCCAGCAGCTTAGGACAGGGGGCCATCTATGGCTACACCTTC.